A single sample gave rise to the 26 T cell receptor beta chains below, sequenced in a study of blood T cell repertoires in COVID-19. Assay used: immunoSEQ multiplex PCR; TCRdb lists only in-frame clones, some missing. The table shows 200,000 to 250,000 clones, with roughly 89% occurring only once. Sequenced: PBMCs or T cells enriched from blood (not recorded which). The origin of the receptors is a woman aged 40 to 50 with acute COVID-19.

The J gene is TRBJ1-4, the V gene TRBV7-9, with 7 bases fitting TRBD1. V was pared by 5 bases and J by 7 bases, with 7 bases of the junction left unmatched. CDR3 size: 14 residues. Germline values: CDR1 SEHNR, CDR2 FQNEAQ (reference sequence). CDR3 sequence reads: CASSTGEHPEKLFF. The CDR3 coding sequence is TGTGCCAGCAGCACAGGGGAGCATCCTGAAAAACTGTTTTTT. Full variable domain (outside the CDR3, taken from reference TRBV7-9 and TRBJ1-4): DTGVSQNPRHKITKRGQNVTFRCDPISEHNRLYWYRQTLGQGPEFLTYFQNEAQLEKSRLLSDRFSAERPKGSFSTLEIQRTEQGDSAMYLCASSTGEHPEKLFFGSGTQLSVL.

The V and J genes are TRBV7-9 and TRBJ1-4, with a possible D match to TRBD1 (5 bases). V shed 5 bases and J shed 8 bases, with 15 bases lying between them. CDR1 and CDR2 (germline): SEHNR, FQNEAQ (reference sequence). This CDR3 has 14 amino acids. The CDR3 nucleotides are TGTGCCAGCAGCCGCGGGGCCGCGAGGGAAAAACTGTTTTTT. Its protein product is CASSRGAAREKLFF.

V usage is TRBV29-1 and J usage is TRBJ1-2, with a weak D call TRBD1 (5 bases). The CDR3 is 12 residues long. Germline V gives CDR1 SQVTM, CDR2 ANQGSEA. The V end was cut by 5 bases, the J end by 2 bases, with 9 bases between. The chain's CDR3 is CSVHDRNYGYTF. The DNA of the CDR3 is TGCAGCGTTCACGACAGAAACTATGGCTACACCTTC.

This chain joins TRBV5-5 and TRBJ2-7, with TRBD2 matching 11 bases. This CDR3 spans 18 amino acids. Germline V CDR1 and CDR2: SGHKS, YYEKEE (reference sequence). The trim removed 4 bases at V and 0 bases at J, leaving 12 bases unmatched. The DNA of the CDR3 is TGTGCCAGCAGCGAGCCGGGACTAGCGGTACTCCCCTCCTACGAGCAGTACTTC. Protein sequence: CASSEPGLAVLPSYEQYF.

The V call is TRBV10-1, the J call TRBJ1-1; TRBD1 might be the D (6 bases). The CDR3 length is 15 residues. Trimming shortened V by 3 bases and J by 1 base, and 12 bases separated the two germline ends. The germline gives CDR1 WNHNN, CDR2 SYGVQD (reference sequence). CDR3 residues: CASSDRGKGNTEAFF. In DNA, the CDR3 is TGCGCCAGCAGTGACAGGGGAAAGGGGAACACTGAAGCTTTCTTT.

This clone was counted once. This chain links TRBV3-1 (or the pseudogene TRBV3-2) with TRBJ1-4; D might be TRBD1 (6 bases). This CDR3 spans 14 amino acids. Between the trimmed V and J ends, which lost 6 bases and 0 bases, there was a span of 8 bases. CDR1 LGHDT and CDR2 YNNKEL come from the germline V gene (reference sequence). The CDR3 protein is CASSRQATNEKLFF. The CDR3 region has the DNA TGTGCCAGCAGTCGACAGGCAACTAATGAAAAACTGTTTTTT.

The V gene is TRBV9, the J gene TRBJ1-6; a possible D gene is TRBD1 (5 bases). V was pared by 0 bases and J by 9 bases, with 13 bases between. The CDR3 consists of 15 residues. Germline CDR1 SGDLS, CDR2 YYNGEE. The CDR3 loop is CASSVGRQGGSPLHF. CDR3 DNA sequence: TGTGCCAGCAGCGTAGGGCGGCAGGGTGGTTCACCCCTCCACTTT.

The rearrangement joins TRBV7-6 to TRBJ2-7; D possibly corresponds to TRBD1 (6 bases). The CDR3 spans 14 residues. Looked up from germline, CDR1 is SGHVS and CDR2 is FNYEAQ. Trimming cost V 4 bases and J 4 bases, with 14 bases left between them. The CDR3 reads CASSSGSQGYEQYF. The CDR3 bases are TGTGCCAGCAGCTCAGGGTCCCAGGGGTACGAGCAGTACTTC.

This clone was observed once. The V call is TRBV2, the J call TRBJ1-1, with 7 bases lining up with TRBD1. This CDR3 is built from 14 residues. V trimming: 6 bases; J trimming: 6 bases; junction bases outside the gene matches: 10. Germline CDR1 is SNHLY and CDR2 is FYNNEI. CDR3 coding DNA: TGTGCCAGCAGGGGGGACAGTGGTCGCGCTGAAGCTTTCTTT. Translation gives CASRGDSGRAEAFF.

The rearrangement joins TRBV7-2 to TRBJ2-7; TRBD1 agrees at 12 bases. The J segment lost 2 bases and the V segment lost 5 bases, leaving 13 bases of the junction unmatched. The CDR3 covers 18 residues. Germline assignment: CDR1 SGHTA and CDR2 FQGNSA. This CDR3 reads CASSRAGTGGASTYEQYF. The CDR3 nucleotides read TGTGCCAGCAGCAGGGCCGGGACAGGGGGCGCGAGTACCTACGAGCAGTACTTC. The full variable domain, in which reference TRBV7-2 and TRBJ2-7 provide the parts outside the CDR3, is GAGVSQSPSNKVTEKGKDVELRCDPISGHTALYWYRQSLGQGLEFLIYFQGNSAPDKSGLPSDRFSAERTGGSVSTLTIQRTQQEDSAVYLCASSRAGTGGASTYEQYFGPGTRLTVT.

The chain combines TRBV9 with TRBJ1-2; tentatively, D is TRBD1 (5 bases). Germline V gene lookup returns CDR1 SGDLS and CDR2 YYNGEE. Between the trimmed V and J ends, which lost 6 bases and 6 bases, there was a span of 21 bases. This CDR3 spans 15 amino acids. CDR3 amino acids: CASTGEEGGEDGYTF. Here the CDR3 DNA reads TGTGCCAGCACCGGGGAGGAGGGAGGGGAGGATGGCTACACCTTC.

The rearrangement joins TRBV7-9 to TRBJ2-3; the match to TRBD1 covers 8 bases. Germline lookup yields CDR1 SEHNR and CDR2 FQNEAQ (reference sequence). The CDR3 is 19 residues long. V dropped 2 bases and J dropped 1; count of bases not matched to a gene: 14. The CDR3 region is CASSLFLGYGDRRTDTQYF. The CDR3, as DNA: TGTGCCAGCAGCTTATTTCTTGGATATGGGGACAGGCGCACAGATACGCAGTATTTT.

The chain employs TRBV7-2 and TRBJ2-7; 8 bases map to TRBD1. With 1 base clipped from V and 6 bases from J, the junction kept 8 bases outside the gene matches. CDR3 size: 15 residues. Germline CDR1 SGHTA, CDR2 FQGNSA. The CDR3 nucleotides are TGTGCCAGCAGCTTAGGGTTCAGGGGGCGACGCGAGCAGTACTTC. Encoded protein: CASSLGFRGRREQYF.

Worth noting for this clone: The identical CDR3 is also encoded by other nucleotide sequences in the sample. The J gene is TRBJ1-3, the V gene TRBV19, with unresolved D. There are 13 residues in the CDR3. The V gene lost 2 bases and the J gene lost 4 bases, with 6 bases spanning the gap. Germline V gene lookup returns CDR1 LNHDA and CDR2 SQIVND (reference sequence). The CDR3 here is CASSITGGNTIYF. The CDR3 nucleotides read TGTGCCAGTAGTATAACGGGAGGAAACACCATATATTTT.

The chain has TRBV29-1 and TRBJ2-1, with a weak D call TRBD2 (6 bases). V was trimmed by 7 bases and J by 7 bases, leaving 17 bases between them. Germline assignment: CDR1 SQVTM and CDR2 ANQGSEA. The CDR3 contains 13 residues. The chain's CDR3 is CSGDRGTGNEQFF. The CDR3 DNA reads as TGCAGCGGAGATCGGGGGACCGGTAATGAGCAGTTCTTC.

This CDR3 reads CASSFYVEANYGYTF. The CDR3 DNA is TGTGCCAGCAGTTTCTATGTAGAGGCGAACTATGGCTACACCTTC. This chain connects TRBV28 to TRBJ1-2; no firm D call. Per germline, CDR1 MDHEN and CDR2 SYDVKM. The CDR3 extends over 15 amino acids. Trimming removed 3 bases from V and 2 bases from J, with 13 bases in between.

V gene TRBV19 combines with J gene TRBJ1-5, with D perhaps TRBD1 (5 bases). The CDR3 consists of 14 residues. Germline V gives CDR1 LNHDA, CDR2 SQIVND (reference sequence). Trimming took off 7 bases at V and 1 base at J, with 11 bases between the two ends. In nucleotides, the CDR3 is TGTGCCAGTAACGACAGATTGAGCAATCAGCCCCAGCATTTT. Amino acid sequence: CASNDRLSNQPQHF.

CDR3 protein: CASTLQGSTEAFF. CDR3 coding DNA: TGTGCCAGTACTCTTCAGGGGAGCACTGAAGCTTTCTTT. The chain carries TRBV19 and TRBJ1-1; D is perhaps TRBD1 (6 bases). V was trimmed by 7 bases and J by 4 bases, leaving 13 bases between them. Germline CDR1 and CDR2: LNHDA and SQIVND (reference sequence). There are 13 residues in the CDR3.

The genes are TRBV13 and TRBJ1-6; D call uncertain. The CDR3 runs 17 residues. The V gene lost 5 bases and the J gene lost 0 bases, with 14 bases spanning the gap. Germline V CDR1 and CDR2: PRHDT, FYEKMQ (reference sequence). CDR3 DNA: TGTGCCAGCAGCGCAATGGCAGGAAGCTCCTATAATTCACCCCTCCACTTT. Amino acid sequence: CASSAMAGSSYNSPLHF.

The V and J genes are TRBV4-1 and TRBJ1-1; D is ambiguous. V was shortened by 1 base and J by 0 bases, with 6 bases between the two germline ends. Germline lookup yields CDR1 MGHRA and CDR2 YSYEKL. The CDR3 is 14 residues long. CDR3 protein: CASSQGPVNTEAFF. CDR3 DNA: TGCGCCAGCAGCCAAGGCCCAGTGAACACTGAAGCTTTCTTT.

This clone has just a few counts. The chain carries TRBV19 and TRBJ1-2; TRBD1 aligns across 7 bases. The CDR3 is 13 residues long. With 3 bases clipped from V and 8 bases from J, the junction kept 6 bases outside the gene matches. Germline CDR1 and CDR2: LNHDA and SQIVND (reference sequence). This CDR3 is CASSMGQRVGYTF. The CDR3 DNA is TGTGCCAGTAGTATGGGACAGCGGGTAGGCTACACCTTC.

V usage is TRBV5-8 and J usage is TRBJ1-3; the match to TRBD1 covers 11 bases. V lost 5 bases, J lost 4 bases, and 5 bases stayed unmatched. The CDR3 loop spans 15 amino acids. Germline CDR1 reads SGHTS; CDR2 reads YDEGEE. CDR3 sequence: CASRDRGLQGNTIYF. For the CDR3, the DNA is TGTGCCAGCAGGGACAGGGGGCTTCAAGGAAACACCATATATTTT.

This clone was seen once. The chain combines TRBV5-4 with TRBJ1-2; TRBD1 aligns across 9 bases. Germline-derived CDR1 and CDR2 are SGHNT and YYREEE (reference sequence). CDR3 length: 16 amino acids. V lost 4 bases, J lost 3 bases, and 10 bases stayed unmatched. CDR3 sequence (DNA): TGTGCCAGCAGCGAGGGACAGGGAAACTCATACTATGGCTACACCTTC. Translated, it gives CASSEGQGNSYYGYTF.

V and J are TRBV19 and TRBJ1-1, with TRBD1 matching 9 bases. Germline V gene data show CDR1 as LNHDA and CDR2 as SQIVND (reference sequence). V lost 3 bases to trimming and J lost 4 bases; unmatched junction nucleotides: 6. The CDR3 consists of 15 residues. The CDR3 region has the DNA TGTGCCAGTAGTATGACTACAGGGGGCGGCACTGAAGCTTTCTTT. It encodes CASSMTTGGGTEAFF.

The rearrangement uses TRBV18 and TRBJ2-3; TRBD2 matches at 10 bases. Germline assignment: CDR1 KGHSH and CDR2 LQKENI. This CDR3 has 17 residues. The ends lost 2 bases at V and 0 bases at J; junction bases unmatched: 5. CDR3 sequence reads: CASSPVLAGPSTDTQYF. The CDR3 bases are TGTGCCAGCTCACCAGTACTAGCGGGGCCTAGCACAGATACGCAGTATTTT.

The V call is TRBV19, the J call TRBJ2-2, with D possibly matching TRBD2 (6 bases). CDR1 LNHDA and CDR2 SQIVND come from the germline V gene (reference sequence). This CDR3 region has 15 residues. V was pared by 6 bases and J by 1 base, with 12 bases between. The CDR3 sequence: CASSPPGRNTGELFF. The CDR3 bases are TGTGCCAGTAGCCCCCCCGGGAGGAACACCGGGGAGCTGTTTTTT.